This T cell receptor (beta chain) is from a study of T cells in localized non-small cell lung cancer. Study-level points and caveats: Sequencing involved a lone tumor region, leaving heterogeneity possible. Appearing in adjacent lung were a median about 50 of the top 100 tumor clones.

The CDR3 loop spans 14 amino acids. Germline V gives CDR1 SNHLY, CDR2 FYNNEI. Trimming shortened V by 6 bases and J by 8 bases, and 16 bases separated the two germline ends. About this clone itself: Its antigen is currently unknown.

Assay used: immunoSEQ multiplex PCR; TCRdb lists only in-frame clones, some missing. The sample has 35,000 to 45,000 clones, about 88% seen once. The receptor was derived from a woman between 18 and 49 years old with stage III lung adenocarcinoma. The chain recombines TRBV2 with TRBJ1-4, with D possibly matching TRBD1 (6 bases). Sequenced material: peripheral blood, taken before any cancer treatment. This chain's CDR3 is CASRADSGAEKLFF. Here the CDR3 DNA reads TGTGCCAGCAGAGCGGACAGTGGGGCGGAAAAACTGTTTTTT.